Following are 3 T cell receptor beta chains from one sample sequenced in a study of blood T cell repertoires in COVID-19. This table comes from immunoSEQ multiplex PCR, and its TCRdb copy is limited to in-frame clones, with some not included. The table lists 150,000 to 200,000 clones, just over 90% of them singletons. Sequencing was performed on peripheral blood. The source is a woman between 55 and 75 years old with COVID-19, enrolled during active disease.

The chain has TRBV6-5 and TRBJ2-1; the D gene is possibly TRBD1 (5 bases). Trimming removed 6 bases from V and 0 bases from J, with 12 bases in between. The germline gives CDR1 MNHEY, CDR2 SVGAGI. CDR3 length equals 15 residues. The CDR3: CASSQTESSYNEQFF. The CDR3 DNA is TGTGCCAGCAGCCAGACAGAGAGCTCCTACAATGAGCAGTTCTTC.

The genes are TRBV11-2 and TRBJ2-2; 13 bases are shared with TRBD2. Trimming took 1 base from V and 1 from J; bases not matched to a gene: 0. The germline V gene has CDR1 SGHAT and CDR2 FQNNGV. This CDR3 is 17 amino acids long. Here the CDR3 reads CASSLGLAGGNTGELFF. The CDR3 coding sequence is TGTGCCAGCAGCTTAGGACTAGCGGGGGGGAACACCGGGGAGCTGTTTTTT.

The chain carries TRBV6-5 and TRBJ2-7; no reliable D call. V shed 6 bases and J shed 3 bases, with 9 bases lying between them. This CDR3 comprises 12 residues. Germline lookup yields CDR1 MNHEY and CDR2 SVGAGI. The chain's CDR3 is CASRETNYEQYF. DNA for the CDR3: TGTGCCAGCAGGGAGACCAACTACGAGCAGTACTTC.